Listed below are T cell receptor beta chains from one sample, sequenced in a study of low-dose radiotherapy and immunotherapy resistance in tumors. Via MiXCR, TCRdb re-called the reads, giving one row per CDR3 protein. Of under 75,000 distinct CDR3 sequences detected, 23% appear once; the ten largest clones hold approximately 7.2%. Sample: PBMCs, taken after low-dose radiotherapy plus immunotherapy. The receptors were sampled from a male donor with prostate cancer. The CDR3 runs from the conserved cysteine through the conserved F or W. The order of the fields is D gene, clone size, J gene, V gene, CDR3 protein, CDR3 DNA. A D gene is named only where the DNA matches it firmly. For some rows the clone size is stated as once, few or many, or as a class when expanded; others skip it.

>NA|NA|TRBJ1-1|TRBV5-1
CASTVGVNTEAFF
TGCGCCAGCACTGTCGGGGTGAACACTGAAGCTTTCTTT
>NA|NA|TRBJ1-2|TRBV3-1
CASSQDRLGAALYGYTF
TGTGCCAGCAGCCAAGATCGGTTAGGGGCGGCGTTATATGGCTACACCTTC
>NA|many|TRBJ1-6|TRBV6-8
CASRGAVDQGSPLHF
TGTGCCAGCAGGGGGGCAGTCGACCAGGGATCACCCCTCCACTTT
>TRBD1|many|TRBJ1-2|TRBV27
CASSPDRGGYGYTF
TGTGCCAGCAGCCCAGACAGGGGAGGATATGGCTACACCTTC
>TRBD1|many|TRBJ1-1|TRBV9
CASSVVKGAGAEAFF
TGTGCCAGCAGCGTAGTTAAGGGGGCTGGGGCTGAAGCTTTCTTT
>TRBD2|few|TRBJ2-1|TRBV2
CASSDGMGGTSALLDEQFF
TGTGCCAGCAGTGACGGCATGGGGGGTACTAGCGCTCTTCTTGATGAGCAGTTCTTC
>TRBD1|many|TRBJ1-2|TRBV24-1
CATSEPGTGGNYGYTF
TGTGCCACCAGTGAACCCGGGACAGGGGGTAACTATGGCTACACCTTC
>TRBD2|many|TRBJ2-1|TRBV5-4
CASSHKREGYNEQFF
TGTGCCAGCAGCCACAAGCGGGAGGGTTACAATGAGCAGTTCTTC
>TRBD1|many|TRBJ1-2|TRBV3-1
CASSHRDRTYGYTF
TGTGCCAGCAGCCACCGGGACAGGACCTATGGCTACACCTTC
>NA|many|TRBJ2-2|TRBV30
CAWSTGAFTGELFF
TGTGCCTGGAGTACGGGGGCGTTTACCGGGGAGCTGTTTTTT
>NA|many|TRBJ1-1|TRBV29-1
CSALRATNTEAFF
TGCAGCGCCCTTCGGGCCACGAACACTGAAGCTTTCTTT
>NA|many|TRBJ1-1|TRBV3-1
CASSQGWAGPNNLMNTEAFF
TGTGCCAGCAGCCAAGGGTGGGCAGGGCCCAATAACCTCATGAACACTGAAGCTTTCTTT
>NA|many|TRBJ2-5|TRBV7-8
CATTGTEGFGTQYF
TGTGCCACCACTGGGACGGAGGGTTTTGGGACCCAGTACTTC
>NA|NA|TRBJ2-5|TRBV9
CASSVLVGGAVETQYF
TGTGCCAGCAGCGTGCTAGTTGGGGGGGCGGTAGAGACCCAGTACTTC
>NA|many|TRBJ1-2|TRBV19
CASSRQGTYGYSF
TGTGCCAGTAGTCGCCAGGGGACCTATGGCTACAGCTTC
>NA|many|TRBJ2-1|TRBV5-6
CASSQRGRNEQFF
TGTGCCAGCAGCCAGCGTGGCCGCAATGAGCAGTTCTTC
>TRBD1|once|TRBJ2-1|TRBV12-3/TRBV12-4
CASSAVGTGVYDEQFF
TGTGCCAGCAGCGCGGTAGGGACAGGGGTATATGATGAGCAGTTCTTC
>NA|many|TRBJ1-3|TRBV11-2
CASSFSQTGFSGNTIYF
TGTGCCAGCAGCTTTTCCCAAACAGGGTTCTCTGGAAACACCATATATTTT
>NA|NA|TRBJ2-3|TRBV10-3
CAISGSGGSTDTQYF
TGTGCCATCAGTGGTTCGGGGGGCAGCACAGATACGCAGTATTTT
>TRBD2|NA|TRBJ2-1|TRBV6-5
CASSSGTSGRANNEQFF
TGTGCCAGCAGCTCCGGGACTAGCGGGAGGGCCAACAATGAGCAGTTCTTC
>NA|many|TRBJ2-2|TRBV5-1
CASHRDDTGELFF
TGCGCCAGCCACAGGGACGACACCGGGGAGCTGTTTTTT
>NA|many|TRBJ1-1|TRBV5-4
CASSATGMNTEAFF
TGTGCCAGCAGCGCGACAGGCATGAACACTGAAGCTTTCTTT
>NA|many|TRBJ2-6|TRBV12-3/TRBV12-4
CASSLESRTRGANVLTF
TGTGCCAGCAGTTTGGAGAGCAGGACTCGCGGGGCCAACGTCCTGACTTTC
>NA|many|TRBJ2-3|TRBV27
CASSLIRPITDTQYF
TGTGCCAGCAGTTTAATTCGCCCGATCACAGATACGCAGTATTTT
>NA|NA|TRBJ1-4|TRBV5-1
CASSLVSPSTNEKLFF
TGCGCCAGCAGCTTGGTGTCGCCTTCAACTAATGAAAAACTGTTTTTT
>TRBD1|many|TRBJ2-7|TRBV5-1
CASSLDRGAGEQYF
TGCGCCAGCAGCTTGGACAGGGGGGCAGGCGAGCAGTACTTC
>NA|many|TRBJ1-5|TRBV30
CAWRRDGNQPQHF
TGTGCCTGGAGACGGGACGGGAATCAGCCCCAGCATTTT
>NA|few|TRBJ1-5|TRBV3-1
CASSQDSGQPQHF
TGTGCCAGCAGCCAAGATTCGGGTCAGCCCCAGCATTTT
>TRBD1|many|TRBJ2-7|TRBV9
CASSVTPGGDRDEQYF
TGTGCCAGCAGCGTAACCCCCGGTGGGGACAGGGACGAGCAGTACTTC
>NA|many|TRBJ1-5|TRBV6-2/TRBV6-3
CASSPGTENQPQHF
TGTGCCAGCAGTCCCGGGACCGAAAATCAGCCCCAGCATTTT
>NA|NA|TRBJ2-2|TRBV7-2
CASRAGGTGELFFF
NA
>NA|many|TRBJ2-1|TRBV7-9
CASSLVLLYNEQFF
TGTGCCAGCAGCTTAGTATTACTGTACAATGAGCAGTTCTTC
>NA|many|TRBJ2-5|TRBV2
CASSGRAGLQETQYF
TGTGCCAGCAGTGGGAGGGCAGGACTCCAAGAGACCCAGTACTTC
>NA|many|TRBJ2-5|TRBV7-7
CASSSGRLYQETQYF
TGTGCTAGCAGCTCCGGACGGTTGTACCAAGAGACCCAGTACTTC
>TRBD2|many|TRBJ2-5|TRBV11-1
CASSKTSGRGETQYF
TGTGCCAGCAGCAAGACTAGCGGGAGAGGAGAGACCCAGTACTTC
>NA|many|TRBJ1-4|TRBV7-9
CASSRQTGVNEKLFF
TGTGCCAGCAGTAGGCAGACAGGAGTTAATGAAAAACTGTTTTTT
>TRBD2|many|TRBJ2-1|TRBV7-3
CASSLGRGRGGNYNEQFF
TGTGCCAGCAGCTTAGGGCGAGGACGGGGGGGGAATTACAATGAGCAGTTCTTC
>NA|many|TRBJ1-1|TRBV7-2
CASSLERGANTEAFF
TGTGCCAGCAGCTTAGAGCGGGGGGCGAACACTGAAGCTTTCTTT
>NA|once|TRBJ2-1|TRBV7-2
CASSFEGASYNGQFF
TGTGCCAGCAGCTTTGAGGGAGCGTCCTACAATGGGCAGTTCTTC
>TRBD2|many|TRBJ2-4|TRBV7-9
CASSLGEAGGPRIQYF
TGTGCCAGCAGCTTGGGAGAAGCGGGGGGGCCAAGAATTCAGTACTTC
>NA|many|TRBJ1-2|TRBV6-2/TRBV6-3
CASRPDGSYGYTF
TGTGCCAGCAGACCGGACGGTAGCTATGGCTACACCTTC
>NA|many|TRBJ2-5|TRBV7-9
CASSLSSRGIETQYF
TGTGCCAGCAGCTTATCGTCGAGGGGGATCGAGACCCAGTACTTC
>TRBD2|NA|TRBJ2-7|TRBV3-1
CASSQAPSGGAYEQYF
TGTGCCAGCAGCCAAGCCCCTAGCGGGGGGGCCTACGAGCAGTACTTC
>TRBD1|once|TRBJ2-5|TRBV5-6
CASSLTGTDRTQYF
TGTGCCAGCAGCTTGACCGGGACAGATAGAACGCAGTACTTC
>NA|many|TRBJ2-1|TRBV4-3
CASSQVHSPGSYNEQFF
TGCGCCAGCAGCCAAGTGCACAGCCCGGGCTCCTACAATGAGCAGTTCTTC
>TRBD1|many|TRBJ2-7|TRBV5-1
CASSVGQGSYEQYF
TGCGCCAGCAGCGTGGGACAGGGCTCCTACGAGCAGTACTTC
>NA|NA|TRBJ1-5|TRBV7-2
CASSVQARQPQHF
TGTGCCAGCAGCGTACAGGCGCGTCAGCCCCAGCATTTT
>NA|NA|TRBJ1-2|TRBV20-1
CSARPRQTGGYTF
TGCAGTGCTAGACCGCGACAGACCGGCGGCTACACCTTC
>TRBD2|many|TRBJ2-5|TRBV7-3
CASSHGTSGRETQYF
TGTGCCAGCAGCCACGGGACTAGCGGGAGAGAGACCCAGTACTTC
>NA|many|TRBJ2-1|TRBV18
CASSRGHSSYNEQFF
TGTGCCAGCTCCCGGGGACACAGCTCCTACAATGAGCAGTTCTTC
>TRBD1|many|TRBJ2-7|TRBV27
CASSPRRTGGFYEQYF
TGTGCCAGCAGTCCTAGAAGGACAGGGGGCTTCTACGAGCAGTACTTC
>TRBD2|many|TRBJ2-5|TRBV7-6
CASSLVRREAGETQYF
TGTGCCAGCAGCTTAGTCCGGCGGGAGGCGGGAGAGACCCAGTACTTC
>TRBD1|many|TRBJ1-6|TRBV2
CASVETGTGNNSPLHF
TGTGCCAGCGTAGAAACCGGGACAGGGAATAATTCACCCCTCCACTTT
>TRBD2|many|TRBJ2-4|TRBV29-1
CSVASGGNIQYF
TGCAGCGTTGCTAGCGGGGGTAACATTCAGTACTTC
>TRBD1|many|TRBJ1-2|TRBV20-1
CSAREDRGLSYGYTF
TGCAGTGCTAGAGAAGACAGGGGGCTCAGCTATGGCTACACCTTC
>NA|medium-sized|TRBJ2-3|TRBV7-9
CASSNILGSGILPDTQYF
TGTGCCAGCAGCAACATACTTGGATCAGGAATCCTCCCAGATACGCAGTATTTT
>TRBD1|many|TRBJ2-7|TRBV18
CASSLLDRDRNHEQYF
TGTGCCAGCTCACTTTTAGACCGGGACAGGAACCACGAGCAGTACTTC
>NA|NA|TRBJ2-1|TRBV14
CASSQLGAWYNEQFF
TGTGCCAGCAGCCAGTTGGGGGCCTGGTACAATGAGCAGTTCTTC
>NA|NA|TRBJ2-3|TRBV7-9
CASNFSGASDTQYF
TGTGCCAGCAACTTCTCTGGGGCCTCAGATACGCAGTATTTT